This T cell receptor (beta chain) derives from a study of blood T cell repertoires in COVID-19. Study in general: Collection of acute and convalescent COVID-19 samples took place in the United States, Italy and Spain. In each case, the material was cDNA or gDNA derived from T cells, B-cell-depleted T cells, or PBMCs.

Study processing details: Nucleated cell number was recorded as an estimate derived from reference gene primer amplification. This table comes from immunoSEQ multiplex PCR, and its TCRdb copy is limited to in-frame clones, with some not included. That table is the source of V, J and clone size, and D and trimming were worked out from the DNA. The table has about 350,000 clones, roughly 90% seen once. The clonotype originates from a woman aged 55-75 years with COVID-19, enrolled during active disease. Material for sequencing was peripheral blood.

The CDR3 sequence: CASSYYGGVPDTQYF. In DNA form, the CDR3 reads TGCGCCAGCAGCTACTACGGGGGGGTCCCAGATACGCAGTATTTT. The chain links TRBV5-1 to TRBJ2-3, with 8 bases fitting TRBD2. CDR3 length: 15 residues. After removal of 3 bases from V and 4 bases from J, the junction contained 7 bases not matched to a gene. CDR1 SGHRS and CDR2 YFSETQ come from the germline V gene.